A single TCR beta chain is shown here with its context. The method was immunoSEQ multiplex PCR; TCRdb's version includes in-frame clones alone and lacks a portion of them. Of about 57,000 clones detected, over 80% appear once; the ten largest clones hold over 3%. The data were obtained in a study of OX40 agonist ivuxolimab in advanced cancers. Trimming removed 0 bases from V and 10 bases from J, with 15 bases in between. The germline V gene encodes CDR1 SNHLY and CDR2 FYNNEI. CDR3 size: 14 residues. The V gene is TRBV2, the J gene TRBJ1-1, with D tentatively TRBD1 (5 bases). The sample was CD4+ or CD8+ T cells sorted from blood, taken in a trial of the OX40 agonist ivuxolimab. This clonotype was sampled from an adult with an advanced solid tumor such as melanoma, head and neck, liver or kidney cancer. CDR3 nucleotides: TGTGCCAGCAGTGAAGCGCTAGGGACGGTTCGAGCTTTCTTT. Protein sequence: CASSEALGTVRAFF.